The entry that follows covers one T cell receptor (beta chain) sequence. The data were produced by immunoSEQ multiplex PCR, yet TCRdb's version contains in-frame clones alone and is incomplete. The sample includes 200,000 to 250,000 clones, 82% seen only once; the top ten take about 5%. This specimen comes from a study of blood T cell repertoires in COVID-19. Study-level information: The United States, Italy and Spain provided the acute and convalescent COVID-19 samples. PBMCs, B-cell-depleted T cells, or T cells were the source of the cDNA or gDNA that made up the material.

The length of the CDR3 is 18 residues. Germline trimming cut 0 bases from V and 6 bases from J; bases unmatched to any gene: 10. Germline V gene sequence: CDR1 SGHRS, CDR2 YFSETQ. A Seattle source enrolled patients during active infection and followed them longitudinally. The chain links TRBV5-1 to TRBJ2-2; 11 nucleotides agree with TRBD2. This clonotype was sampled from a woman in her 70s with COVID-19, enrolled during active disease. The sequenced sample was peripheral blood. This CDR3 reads CASSLGLAGYRGAGELFF. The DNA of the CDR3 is TGCGCCAGCAGCTTGGGACTAGCGGGATATAGAGGGGCCGGGGAGCTGTTTTTT.